This TCR beta chain was sequenced for a study of CD8 T cells in Susac syndrome. Reverse transcription of roughly 0.5 to 1 ug RNA was carried out with random hexamers. An immunoSEQ multiplex PCR generated amplified TCR beta CDR3 products spanning 54 Vbeta and 13 Jbeta. In TCRdb, the immunoSEQ multiplex PCR reads were re-called with MiXCR into one record per CDR3 protein. The sample contains more than 200,000 distinct CDR3 sequences, more than 85% of which appear only once. In blood CD8+ and CD4+ T cells, TCR beta underwent sequencing. The multiple sclerosis control group consisted of treatment-naive patients whose relapsing-remitting disease, which was either stable or active, fulfilled revised McDonald criteria. This CDR3 contains 15 residues. The germline CDR1 and CDR2 sequences are DFQATT and SNEGSKA (reference sequence). The V segment lost 1 base and the J segment 1 base; nucleotides outside the gene matches: 3.

This chain connects TRBV20-1 to TRBJ2-2; TRBD1 matches 7 bases. The source of this sequence is a human donor with multiple sclerosis. The sequenced material came from CD8+ T cells from PBMCs. The DNA for the CDR3 is TGCAGTGCTAGAGTCGGGACAGAGAACACCGGGGAGCTGTTTTTT. The encoded protein is CSARVGTENTGELFF.